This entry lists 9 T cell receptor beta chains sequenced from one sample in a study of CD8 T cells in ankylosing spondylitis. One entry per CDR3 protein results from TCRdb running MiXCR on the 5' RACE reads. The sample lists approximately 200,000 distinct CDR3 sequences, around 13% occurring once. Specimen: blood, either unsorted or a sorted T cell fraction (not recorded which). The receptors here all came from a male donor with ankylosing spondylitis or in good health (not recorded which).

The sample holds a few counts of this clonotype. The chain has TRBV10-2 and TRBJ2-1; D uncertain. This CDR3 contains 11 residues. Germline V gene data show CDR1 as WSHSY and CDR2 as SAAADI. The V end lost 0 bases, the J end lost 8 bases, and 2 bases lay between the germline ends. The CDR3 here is CASSESYEQFF. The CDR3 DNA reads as TGCGCCAGCAGTGAGTCCTATGAGCAGTTCTTC.

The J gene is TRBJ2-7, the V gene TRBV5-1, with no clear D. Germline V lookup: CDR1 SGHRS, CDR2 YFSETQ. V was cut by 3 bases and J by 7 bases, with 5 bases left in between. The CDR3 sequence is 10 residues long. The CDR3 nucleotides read TGCGCCAGCAGCTGGCTGGAGCAGTACTTC. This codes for CASSWLEQYF.

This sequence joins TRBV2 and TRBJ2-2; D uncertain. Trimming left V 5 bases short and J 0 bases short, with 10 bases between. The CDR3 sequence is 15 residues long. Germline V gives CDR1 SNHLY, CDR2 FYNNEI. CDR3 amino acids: CASSPGPTNTGELFF. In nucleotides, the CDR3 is TGTGCCAGCAGTCCCGGGCCGACGAACACCGGGGAGCTGTTTTTT.

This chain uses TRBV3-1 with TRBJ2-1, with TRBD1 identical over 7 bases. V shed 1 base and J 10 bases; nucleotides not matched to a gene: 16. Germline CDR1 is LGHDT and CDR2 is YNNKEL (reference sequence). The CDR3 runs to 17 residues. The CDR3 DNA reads TGTGCCAGCAGCCAAGCCGATACAGCCTCCCCCAGGGGGGAGCAGTTCTTC. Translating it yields CASSQADTASPRGEQFF.

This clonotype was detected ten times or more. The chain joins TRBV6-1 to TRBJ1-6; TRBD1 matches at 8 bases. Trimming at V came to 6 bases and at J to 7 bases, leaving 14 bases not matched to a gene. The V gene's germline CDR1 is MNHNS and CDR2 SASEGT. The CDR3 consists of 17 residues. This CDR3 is CASSDTSRTGPNSPLHF. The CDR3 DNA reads TGTGCCAGCAGCGATACTTCGAGGACAGGGCCAAATTCACCCCTCCACTTT.

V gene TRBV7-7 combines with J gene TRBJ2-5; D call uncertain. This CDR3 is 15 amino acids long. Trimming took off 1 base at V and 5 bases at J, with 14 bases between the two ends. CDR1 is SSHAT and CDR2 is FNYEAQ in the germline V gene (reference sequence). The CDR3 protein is CASSLDLDLMETQYF. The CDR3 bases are TGTGCCAGCAGCTTAGATCTAGACCTCATGGAGACCCAGTACTTC.

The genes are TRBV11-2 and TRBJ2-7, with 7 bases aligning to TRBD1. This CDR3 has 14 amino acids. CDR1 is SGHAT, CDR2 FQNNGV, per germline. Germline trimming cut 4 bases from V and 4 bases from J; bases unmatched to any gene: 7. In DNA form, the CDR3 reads TGTGCCAGCAGCTCGACAGGGAATAGGTACGAGCAGTACTTC. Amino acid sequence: CASSSTGNRYEQYF.

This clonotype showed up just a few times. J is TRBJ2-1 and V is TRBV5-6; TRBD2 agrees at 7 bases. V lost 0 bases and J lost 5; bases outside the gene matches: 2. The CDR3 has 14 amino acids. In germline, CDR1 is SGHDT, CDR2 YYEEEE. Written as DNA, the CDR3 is TGTGCCAGCAGCTTGGGAGCGGGGAACAATGAGCAGTTCTTC. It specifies CASSLGAGNNEQFF.

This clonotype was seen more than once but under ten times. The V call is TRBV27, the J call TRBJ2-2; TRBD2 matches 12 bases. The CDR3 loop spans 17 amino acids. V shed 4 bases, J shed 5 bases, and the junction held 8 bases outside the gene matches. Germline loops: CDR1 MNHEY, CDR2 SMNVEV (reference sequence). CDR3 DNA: TGTGCCAGCAGTTATGGGGCGGGGACTAGCGGGACCGGGGAGCTGTTTTTT. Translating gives CASSYGAGTSGTGELFF.